A single sample is the source of the 21 T cell receptor beta chains below, sequenced in a study of response to subunit inactivated influenza vaccine. Each CDR3 protein is one row after TCRdb ran MiXCR on the RT-PCR reads. The table lists a few hundred thousand distinct CDR3 sequences, around 22% of them singletons. The specimen was PBMCs from blood, collected about 20 months after vaccination. These receptors were obtained from a man aged 50-75 years who received an inactivated influenza vaccine.

The sample holds a few counts of this clonotype. This chain links TRBV25-1 with TRBJ1-2; D remains ambiguous. CDR1 MGHDK and CDR2 SYGVNS come from the germline V gene. Trimming took 7 bases from V and 1 from J, leaving 16 bases between them. This CDR3 has 15 residues. CDR3 DNA: TGTGCCAGCACCCCCCCGGGGTCACTTAACTATGGCTACACCTTC. Translated: CASTPPGSLNYGYTF.

V and J are TRBV10-2 and TRBJ2-3; the D is unclear. The CDR3 is 16 amino acids. Germline CDR1 WSHSY, CDR2 SAAADI. Trimming pared 7 bases from V and 5 bases from J, leaving 22 bases between. This CDR3 is CASNPMAPQSGDTQYF. In nucleotides, the CDR3 is TGCGCCAGCAACCCCATGGCCCCCCAGAGTGGAGATACGCAGTATTTT.

The rearrangement uses TRBV3-1 and TRBJ2-7, with D tentatively TRBD1 (6 bases). CDR3 length equals 16 residues. Trimming cost V 3 bases and J 4 bases, with 19 bases left between them. In germline, CDR1 is LGHDT, CDR2 YNNKEL (reference sequence). For the CDR3, the DNA is TGTGCCAGCAGCCAGGGAATAACAGGGTTAGGGTACGAGCAGTACTTC. Amino acid sequence: CASSQGITGLGYEQYF.

This rearrangement joins TRBV6-5 to TRBJ1-5; 8 bases align to TRBD1. CDR1 is MNHEY and CDR2 is SVGAGI in the germline V gene. V was pared by 4 bases and J by 5 bases, with 10 bases of the junction left unmatched. The CDR3 totals 16 residues. The CDR3 DNA is TGTGCCAGCAGTTCCATCCGGACAGGGCCGGATCAGCCCCAGCATTTT. It is translated as CASSSIRTGPDQPQHF.

The J gene is TRBJ2-7, the V gene TRBV7-9, with 10 bases that match TRBD2. The CDR3 length is 15 residues. Germline V lookup: CDR1 SEHNR, CDR2 FQNEAQ (reference sequence). V gave up 3 bases and J gave up 3 bases; unmatched junction bases: 5. DNA for the CDR3: TGTGCCAGCAGCTTCGCGGCTAGCGGGAGCTACGAGCAGTACTTC. Protein: CASSFAASGSYEQYF.

Many counts were recorded for this clonotype. The chain links TRBV18 to TRBJ1-5; D gene ambiguous. CDR3 length: 14 residues. Trimming took 2 bases from V and 0 from J, leaving 5 bases between them. Germline V CDR1 and CDR2: KGHSH, LQKENI. The CDR3 region is CASSPVYSNQPQHF. The CDR3 region has the DNA TGTGCCAGCTCACCAGTATATAGCAATCAGCCCCAGCATTTT.

This chain links TRBV19 with TRBJ2-1, with a possible D match to TRBD1 (6 bases). The CDR3 contains 15 residues. Per germline, CDR1 LNHDA and CDR2 SQIVND (reference sequence). Deletions cut 7 bases from V and 4 bases from J, with 17 bases between. CDR3 protein: CASTEGVWEYNEQFF. The CDR3 bases are TGTGCCAGTACCGAGGGGGTGTGGGAGTACAATGAGCAGTTCTTC.

The V and J genes are TRBV28 and TRBJ2-1, with 8 bases that match TRBD1. J was trimmed by 3 bases and V by 2 bases; bases with no gene match: 3. The CDR3 is made up of 15 amino acids. CDR1 is MDHEN and CDR2 is SYDVKM in the germline V gene. In DNA, the CDR3 is TGTGCCAGCAGTTTAGGGACAGGTGTCTACAATGAGCAGTTCTTC. Protein: CASSLGTGVYNEQFF. Using reference TRBV28 and TRBJ2-1 for the parts outside the CDR3, the full variable domain is DVKVTQSSRYLVKRTGEKVFLECVQDMDHENMFWYRQDPGLGLRLIYFSYDVKMKEKGDIPEGYSVSREKKERFSLILESASTNQTSMYLCASSLGTGVYNEQFFGPGTRLTVL.

This clonotype was seen a handful of times. The CDR3 protein is CASSGVAKNIQYF. The CDR3 bases are TGCGCCAGCAGCGGGGTAGCCAAAAACATTCAGTACTTC. J is TRBJ2-4 and V is TRBV4-1; D is unresolved. V shed 5 bases and J shed 0 bases, with 5 bases lying between them. CDR1 is MGHRA, CDR2 YSYEKL, per germline. The CDR3 consists of 13 residues.

The chain recombines TRBV6-9 with TRBJ2-7; 10 bases agree with TRBD2. Germline CDR1 and CDR2: MNHGY and SVAAGI. This CDR3 spans 20 amino acids. The V gene end was trimmed by 5 bases and the J gene end by 2 bases; junction bases not matched to a gene: 21. CDR3 bases: TGTGCCAGCAGTCAGACCTATTCGGCACTAGCGGGGCAGGAAGCCTACGAGCAGTACTTC. Amino acid sequence: CASSQTYSALAGQEAYEQYF.

This clonotype was seen more than once but under ten times. This chain connects TRBV7-8 to TRBJ1-4; D gene ambiguous. V was trimmed by 1 base and J by 10 bases, leaving 7 bases between them. Germline values: CDR1 SGHVS, CDR2 FQNEAQ. The CDR3 has 12 amino acids. The CDR3 loop is CASSLVYGKLFF. Here the CDR3 DNA reads TGTGCCAGCAGCTTAGTCTACGGAAAACTGTTTTTT.

This clonotype was detected a few times. The rearrangement uses TRBV19 and TRBJ1-2; D not certain. From germline, CDR1 is LNHDA and CDR2 SQIVND (reference sequence). The CDR3 is 15 residues long. V lost 3 bases and J 9 bases, leaving 20 bases between the germline ends. The CDR3 DNA sequence: TGTGCCAGTAGTATCCGAAGGACGGGAACATCGAGCTACACCTTC. The encoded protein is CASSIRRTGTSSYTF. Full variable domain (outside the CDR3, taken from reference TRBV19 and TRBJ1-2): DGGITQSPKYLFRKEGQNVTLSCEQNLNHDAMYWYRQDPGQGLRLIYYSQIVNDFQKGDIAEGYSVSREKKESFPLTVTSAQKNPTAFYLCASSIRRTGTSSYTFGSGTRLTVV.

As to this clonotype: This CDR3 fails to terminate in the conserved phenylalanine or tryptophan, so it likely reflects a read error. V is TRBV9 and J is TRBJ2-7; weak D call: TRBD2 (6 bases). Trimming took off 4 bases at V and 1 base at J, with 12 bases between the two ends. Looked up from germline, CDR1 is SGDLS and CDR2 is YYNGEE. CDR3 length: 14 residues. CDR3 region: CASSPGTESYEQYY. The CDR3 DNA sequence: TGTGCCAGCAGCCCCGGGACTGAATCCTACGAGCAGTACTAC.

The sample holds a few counts of this clonotype. CDR3 coding DNA: TGTGCCAGCAGCGTGGGCGTGACAGGGGCGGAAAACATTCAGTACTTC. Residues: CASSVGVTGAENIQYF. This chain joins TRBV9 and TRBJ2-4, with 8 bases identical to TRBD1. The CDR3 length is 16 residues. Looked up from germline, CDR1 is SGDLS and CDR2 is YYNGEE. V dropped 2 bases and J dropped 5; count of bases not matched to a gene: 9.

This chain connects TRBV4-1 to TRBJ1-5; D not resolved. V lost 4 bases and J lost 6, with 10 bases in between. In germline, CDR1 is MGHRA, CDR2 YSYEKL. The CDR3 runs 13 residues. In DNA, the CDR3 is TGCGCCAGCAGCCCGCCGGCGGGTCAGCCCCAGCATTTT. It yields the protein CASSPPAGQPQHF.

This clonotype was detected once. This may come from a read error, since a much larger clone is one base off. J is TRBJ1-5 and V is TRBV20-1; D not certain. V was trimmed by 7 bases and J by 11 bases, leaving 18 bases between them. CDR1 DFQATT and CDR2 SNEGSKA come from the germline V gene (reference sequence). The CDR3 sequence is 12 residues long. In nucleotides, the CDR3 is TGCAGTGGGGCCTCCGGCGGGCAGACCCAGCATTTT. Its protein product is CSGASGGQTQHF.

The rearrangement links TRBV7-2 to TRBJ1-1, with 9 bases matching TRBD1. Germline CDR1 SGHTA, CDR2 FQGNSA. The CDR3 runs to 16 residues. J lost 4 bases, V lost 4 bases, and 10 bases had no gene match. CDR3 sequence (DNA): TGTGCCAGCAGCTCCACACTGGACAGGGGTACCACTGAAGCTTTCTTT. Protein product: CASSSTLDRGTTEAFF. The full variable domain, completed using reference TRBV7-2 and TRBJ1-1, is GAGVSQSPSNKVTEKGKDVELRCDPISGHTALYWYRQSLGQGLEFLIYFQGNSAPDKSGLPSDRFSAERTGGSVSTLTIQRTQQEDSAVYLCASSSTLDRGTTEAFFGQGTRLTVV.

The V gene is TRBV4-3, the J gene TRBJ2-7, with 10 bases fitting TRBD2. V shed 0 bases and J 3 bases; nucleotides not matched to a gene: 5. CDR1 and CDR2 (germline): LGHNA, YSLEER. The CDR3 contains 16 residues. The CDR3 DNA follows: TGCGCCAGCAGCCAAGATTGGGCTAGCGGGAGCTACGAGCAGTACTTC. The encoded protein is CASSQDWASGSYEQYF.

The V gene is TRBV2, the J gene TRBJ1-2; the match to TRBD1 covers 9 bases. This CDR3 has 14 amino acids. Germline V CDR1 and CDR2: SNHLY, FYNNEI. After removal of 8 bases from V and 4 bases from J, the junction contained 8 bases not matched to a gene. CDR3 DNA: TGTGCCAGCGGGGACAGGGTAGATGGCTATGGCTACACCTTC. Amino acid sequence: CASGDRVDGYGYTF. Drawing the rest from reference TRBV2 and TRBJ1-2, the complete variable domain is EPEVTQTPSHQVTQMGQEVILRCVPISNHLYFYWYRQILGQKVEFLVSFYNNEISEKSEIFDDQFSVERPDGSNFTLKIRSTKLEDSAMYFCASGDRVDGYGYTFGSGTRLTVV.

This chain uses TRBV12-3 or TRBV12-4 with TRBJ2-2, with 8 bases lining up with TRBD1. J lost 7 bases, V lost 3 bases, and 7 bases had no gene match. The CDR3 sequence is 15 residues long. The CDR3 loop reads CASSLGRGLVGELFF. The DNA of the CDR3 is TGTGCCAGCAGTTTGGGCAGGGGGCTGGTCGGGGAGCTGTTTTTT.

This clonotype turned up a few times. The CDR3 here is CSARRTAQETQYF. The CDR3 nucleotides are TGCAGTGCTAGACGGACAGCCCAAGAGACCCAGTACTTC. The chain links TRBV20-1 to TRBJ2-5, with D perhaps matching TRBD1 (6 bases). The CDR3 is 13 amino acids. Germline V gene lookup returns CDR1 DFQATT and CDR2 SNEGSKA (reference sequence). V gave up 2 bases and J gave up 1 base, with 8 bases separating them.